One sample yielded the 3 T cell receptor beta chains listed below, sequenced in a study of blood T cell repertoires in COVID-19. TCRdb's copy holds only in-frame clones and misses some; the assay was immunoSEQ multiplex PCR. The table records a few hundred thousand clones, about 87% of them present only once. The sequenced sample consisted of PBMCs or T cells enriched from blood (not recorded which). The source is a young man who had recovered from COVID-19.

In its sample, this clone was seen once. The chain couples TRBV11-2 to TRBJ1-2; D perhaps matches TRBD1 (5 bases). V lost 1 base, J lost 8 bases, and 20 bases lay in between. This CDR3 is 16 amino acids long. In germline, CDR1 is SGHAT, CDR2 FQNNGV. CDR3 DNA: TGTGCCAGCAGCTTAGTAGGTGCAGGGTTCTATGACGGCTACACCTTC. Its translation is CASSLVGAGFYDGYTF. Combining the CDR3 with reference TRBV11-2 and TRBJ1-2 gives the whole variable domain EAGVAQSPRYKIIEKRQSVAFWCNPISGHATLYWYQQILGQGPKLLIQFQNNGVVDDSQLPKDRFSAERLKGVDSTLKIQPAKLEDSAVYLCASSLVGAGFYDGYTFGSGTRLTVV.

This clone has only a few counts. The rearrangement joins TRBV6-5 to TRBJ2-7; tentative D call: TRBD2 (6 bases). The V and J ends lost 6 bases and 4 bases respectively, with 19 bases between them. The germline V gene encodes CDR1 MNHEY and CDR2 SVGAGI. CDR3 length: 15 residues. CDR3 DNA sequence: TGTGCCAGCAGCGCCTTGGTCGGGGGTAAATACGAGCAGTACTTC. It codes for CASSALVGGKYEQYF.

The chain couples TRBV10-1 to TRBJ2-6; 8 bases are shared with TRBD1. There are 20 residues in the CDR3. V gave up 7 bases and J gave up 0 bases; unmatched junction bases: 17. Germline CDR1 is WNHNN and CDR2 is SYGVQD (reference sequence). The CDR3 DNA reads as TGCGCCAGCACCGAAAGCCCACCGGGACAGGAAAACTCTGGGGCCAACGTCCTGACTTTC. Protein product: CASTESPPGQENSGANVLTF.